The TCR beta chain described here comes from a study of T cell repertoires in cytomegalovirus infection. The wider study: Peptides in the study included HLA-C-restricted and HLA-B-restricted CMV epitopes. It was the public TCR beta signatures that indicated both CMV infection and matching HLA type.

A word on this clonotype: Its specificity is not known.

TCRdb ran MiXCR on the reads and lists one entry per CDR3 protein. The sample includes some 700,000 distinct CDR3 sequences, about 30% of them seen just once. This CDR3 is built from 14 residues. V lost 6 bases and J 4 bases, leaving 12 bases between the germline ends. Germline values: CDR1 SGHVS, CDR2 FNYEAQ. This sequence originates from a human donor in good health (CMV status not recorded). Some clones in this sample may be carry-over from other donors' samples. V gene TRBV7-6 combines with J gene TRBJ2-2; D is ambiguous. The starting material was cultured PBMCs, obtained from culture after CMV antigen stimulation. CDR3 sequence (DNA): TGTGCCAGCAGGGACCCGTCGTTCACCGGGGAGCTGTTTTTT. It is translated as CASRDPSFTGELFF.